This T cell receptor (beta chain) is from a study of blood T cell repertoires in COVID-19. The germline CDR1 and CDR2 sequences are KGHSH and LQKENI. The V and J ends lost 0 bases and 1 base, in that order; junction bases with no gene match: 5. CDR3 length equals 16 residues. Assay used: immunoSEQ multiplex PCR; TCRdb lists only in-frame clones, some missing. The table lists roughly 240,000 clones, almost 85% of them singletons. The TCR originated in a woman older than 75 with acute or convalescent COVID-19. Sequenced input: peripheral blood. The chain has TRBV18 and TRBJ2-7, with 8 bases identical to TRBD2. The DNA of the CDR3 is TGTGCCAGCTCACCACCGGGACTAGGCCCGTCCTACGAGCAGTACTTC. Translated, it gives CASSPPGLGPSYEQYF.